This T cell receptor beta chain was found in a study of beta chain features in type 1 diabetes listed by TCRdb under 2018. Background for the entire study: Patients and healthy donors did not differ in mean age, gender distribution, total cell number or subset yield. A total of under 120,000,000 sorted cells were examined across all samples, and RNA yield correlated strongly with the number of cells per subset. Regulatory and stem cell-like memory subsets were isolated from only 8 patients and roughly eight healthy donors, whereas naive and central memory subsets came from all 30 or so donors. The study compared TCRB repertoires of sorted circulating CD4+ T cell subsets between recently diagnosed type 1 diabetes patients and matched healthy donors. General conclusions and limits of the study: Type 1 diabetes patients showed a moderate but significant shortening of TCRB CDR3 length in all four CD4+ subsets. Naive, central memory and regulatory TCRB repertoires appeared more similar among patients than among healthy donors. Patients with type 1 diabetes made fewer insertions and deleted more nucleotides at VDJ recombination sites, implying thymic rearrangement abnormalities. PCR might favor shorter templates, but patient and control samples were amplified and corrected together, so any skew would affect both groups equally. Because cDNA was sequenced instead of genomic DNA, activated cells with high expression could be over-represented, although the groups did not differ in activation or CD3 levels. HLA sub-analyses involved small numbers of individuals, so any influence of HLA type on TCRB rearrangement remained unresolved.

Comment on this clone: The specificity of this receptor is unknown. Base qualities are missing; no much larger clone stands one base away.

Each donor gave one peripheral blood draw, averaging roughly 100 mL, which was collected into heparinised tubes. A BD FACSAria II was used to sort naive, central memory, regulatory and stem cell-like memory CD4+ T cells with a panel that included CD45RO, CCR7, CD25, CD127, CD95 and CD27. Purity was above 95% for every sorted population. PBMCs were isolated right away by Lymphoprep density gradient centrifugation and were stained directly, without culture. So that batch effects would be minimized, each experiment stained and sorted samples in pairs, pairing one healthy donor with one patient. The CDR3, cysteine through phenylalanine, is 16 amino acids long. The entry retains the CDR3 DNA only, 48 bases that are in frame from base 1. V is pruned by 2 bases and J by 0 bases, leaving 6 bases of the junction without a gene match. CDR1 and CDR2 (ENHRY, SYGVKD) derive from the germline V gene. The entire amount of isolated RNA was reverse transcribed using the High Capacity cDNA Reverse Transcription Kit, so the sequenced TCRB transcripts were expressed ones. Naive, central memory and regulatory T cell samples underwent deep immunoSEQ sequencing, averaging about 3.5 million total reads per sample. After sorted cells were lysed in RLT buffer, RNA was extracted with DNase-treated RNeasy Micro or Mini kits, with the choice depending on cell number. Each cell subset was processed separately to prevent cross-contamination, with patient and healthy donor samples processed together. The immunoSEQ multiplex PCR was used to amplify TCRB sequences from cDNA, generating 87-bp fragments that spanned the CDR3 region. Amplicons were sequenced on the Illumina HiSeq platform. On the authors' methods: PCR bias was computationally corrected using synthetic template baselines, reads within Hamming distance 2 were collapsed, and singletons that could not be merged were discarded. Reads were aligned against IMGT to assign V, D and J genes, CDR3 length and insertions or deletions at six rearrangement sites. Within each subset, clonotype counts were normalized to sorted cell number, after which true diversity and Gini coefficients were computed with the tcR R package. The overlap coefficient, calculated on TCRB nucleotide sequences, was used to quantify repertoire sharing. Out-of-frame TCRB sequences from naive cells were analyzed to stand in for the pre-selection repertoire. Here the immuneACCESS table is served through TCRdb, limited to in-frame sequences with V and J called. Missing clones are a known gap in these copies; in checked studies unresolved V genes cover under half, and the rest lacks a known reason. From that table come the V and J calls and clone size; the DNA was used to work out D and trimming. The sample table holds about 700,000 clones, of which 13% were seen once. 0.02% to 0.025% of the sample is in the top ten clones.

Material for sequencing was naive CD4+ T cells from blood. The sample's cell subset or site label, in plain terms: true naive CD4+ T cells. The chain joins TRBV10-3 to TRBJ1-1; 7 middle bases align to TRBD1. The TCR originated in a young man with type 1 diabetes. The encoded CDR3 is CAISETQTGLNTEAFF. At the DNA level, the sequence is TGTGCCATCAGTGAGACCCAGACAGGGTTGAACACTGAAGCTTTCTTT.